What follows are 21 T cell receptor beta chains derived from one specimen sequenced in a study of primary melanoma T cells and metastatic recurrence. The table came from immunoSEQ multiplex PCR; TCRdb's copy has only in-frame clones and leaves some out. The table has fewer than 300 clones, 65% to 85% seen once; the top ten hold about 17%. Sequencing was carried out using melanoma tumor tissue. The receptors originated from a human donor with melanoma.

This chain links TRBV19 with TRBJ2-3, with 8 bases lining up with TRBD2. This CDR3 is built from 14 residues. Germline CDR1 reads LNHDA; CDR2 reads SQIVND (reference sequence). V trimming: 8 bases; J trimming: 6 bases; junction bases outside the gene matches: 10. CDR3 coding DNA: TGTGCCAGTTCCAGCGGGAGCTTCGGTGATACGCAGTATTTT. Its protein product is CASSSGSFGDTQYF.

The chain uses TRBV7-5 and TRBJ1-2; TRBD1, the D gene given by the table, was not confirmed from the DNA. TRBV7-5 is assigned pseudogene status. The length of the CDR3 is 16 residues. The CDR3 spells CASSFIHPGQGSGYTF. DNA of the CDR3: TGTGCCAGCAGTTTTATACACCCGGGACAGGGAAGTGGCTACACCTTC.

This chain connects TRBV23-1 to TRBJ1-1; D unresolved. TRBV23-1 is marked as an open reading frame, function uncertain. Between the trimmed V and J ends, which lost 6 bases and 0 bases, there was a span of 14 bases. The CDR3 runs to 15 residues. The CDR3 nucleotides are TGCGCCAGCAGCTTAGAGGGCAGCCTGAACACTGAAGCTTTCTTT. Translating gives CASSLEGSLNTEAFF.

V is TRBV6-8 and J is TRBJ2-3; D possibly corresponds to TRBD2 (5 bases). V was clipped by 5 bases and J by 3 bases, with 12 bases between them. Germline assignment: CDR1 MNHGY and CDR2 SAAAGT. The CDR3 covers 14 residues. CDR3 residues: CASSKARGTDTQYF. The CDR3 DNA reads as TGTGCCAGCAGTAAGGCACGGGGTACAGATACGCAGTATTTT.

Only a few counts were recorded for this clone. J is TRBJ1-5 and V is TRBV18; a possible D gene is TRBD1 (5 bases). V was cut by 3 bases and J by 5 bases, with 11 bases left in between. CDR3 size: 14 residues. CDR1 and CDR2 from the germline V gene are KGHSH and LQKENI. CDR3 sequence reads: CASSPAGYYQPQHF. The CDR3 bases are TGTGCCAGCTCACCCGCAGGGTATTATCAGCCCCAGCATTTT.

This chain joins TRBV15 and TRBJ1-5; D is possibly TRBD1 (6 bases). V dropped 1 base and J dropped 0 bases, with 10 bases sitting between them. This CDR3 spans 16 amino acids. Germline CDR1 reads LNHNV; CDR2 reads YYDKDF (reference sequence). CDR3 in amino acids: CATSRAGAHSNQPQHF. In nucleotides, the CDR3 is TGTGCCACCAGCAGAGCAGGGGCCCATAGCAATCAGCCCCAGCATTTT.

The chain is built from TRBV6-8 and TRBJ1-1, with D possibly TRBD1 on 6 matching bases. Germline V gene sequence: CDR1 MNHGY, CDR2 SAAAGT. The CDR3 contains 13 residues. V dropped 7 bases and J dropped 1 base, with 10 bases sitting between them. DNA of the CDR3: TGTGCCAGCAAGAAGGACAGGAACACTGAAGCTTTCTTT. Translation gives CASKKDRNTEAFF.

The J gene is TRBJ1-2, the V gene TRBV6-8; unclear D gene. The CDR3 covers 14 residues. Trimming stripped 2 bases from V and 4 bases from J, with 11 bases between. The germline CDR1 and CDR2 sequences are MNHGY and SAAAGT. This CDR3 reads CASSYGVDSYGYTF. The DNA for the CDR3 is TGTGCCAGCAGTTACGGGGTAGATAGCTATGGCTACACCTTC.

Only one count was recorded for this clone. The genes are TRBV15 and TRBJ1-5; D is ambiguous. Per germline, CDR1 LNHNV and CDR2 YYDKDF (reference sequence). The ends were cut back, 0 bases at V and 0 bases at J, with 12 bases in the middle. The CDR3 spans 17 residues. For the CDR3, the DNA is TGTGCCACCAGCAGAGATGCCCGTCTTTTTAGCAATCAGCCCCAGCATTTT. Residues: CATSRDARLFSNQPQHF.

This clone was seen only once. One junction end does not reproduce the germline sequence, and a read error may be involved. DNA for the CDR3: TGCAGCGTTGAAGATCGGCGCTCCTACGAGCAGTATTTC. Protein: CSVEDRRSYEQYF. This sequence joins TRBV29-1 and TRBJ2-7; no definite D call. Germline lookup yields CDR1 SQVTM and CDR2 ANQGSEA. The CDR3 has 13 residues.

The rearrangement uses TRBV6-8 and TRBJ2-3, with a weak D call TRBD2 (6 bases). CDR1 and CDR2 from the germline V gene are MNHGY and SAAAGT. The CDR3 has 16 residues. Trimming cost V 0 bases and J 5 bases, with 15 bases left between them. CDR3: CASSYSMGGGIDTQYF. The CDR3 nucleotides read TGTGCCAGCAGTTACTCGATGGGGGGAGGTATAGATACGCAGTATTTT.

The chain couples TRBV30 to TRBJ2-2; 8 bases align to TRBD2. Germline loops: CDR1 GTSNPN, CDR2 SVGIG (reference sequence). The CDR3 spans 15 residues. V gave up 5 bases and J gave up 5 bases; unmatched junction bases: 10. Written as DNA, the CDR3 is TGTGCCTGGGCCGGGCGGGAGGAGGTAACCGGGGAGCTGTTTTTT. It specifies CAWAGREEVTGELFF.

The chain has TRBV6-8 and TRBJ2-7; D not certain. The CDR3 has 13 amino acids. V lost 2 bases and J lost 0, with 5 bases in between. Germline V gives CDR1 MNHGY, CDR2 SAAAGT. In nucleotides, the CDR3 is TGTGCCAGCAGTTACGAGGCCTCCTACGAGCAGTACTTC. It translates to CASSYEASYEQYF.

This chain joins TRBV18 and TRBJ2-5; the D gene is possibly TRBD2 (6 bases). Germline CDR1 KGHSH, CDR2 LQKENI. CDR3 size: 15 residues. The V gene lost 2 bases and the J gene lost 0 bases, with 10 bases spanning the gap. This CDR3 is CASSPLGGYQETQYF. CDR3 coding DNA: TGTGCCAGCTCACCATTAGGAGGGTACCAAGAGACCCAGTACTTC.

The V call is TRBV4-1, the J call TRBJ1-3, with D tentatively TRBD1 (5 bases). The CDR3 covers 18 residues. Trimming cost V 1 base and J 3 bases, with 19 bases left between them. Germline-derived CDR1 and CDR2 are MGHRA and YSYEKL. The CDR3 bases are TGCGCCAGCAGCCAAGGTTCCCGGGGGACCGCTCATGGAAACACCATATATTTT. Translation gives CASSQGSRGTAHGNTIYF.

The rearrangement joins TRBV28 to TRBJ1-5, with D perhaps matching TRBD1 (6 bases). Germline values: CDR1 MDHEN, CDR2 SYDVKM. Trimming cost V 1 base and J 1 base, with 8 bases left between them. The CDR3 length is 15 residues. CDR3 amino acids: CASSLYRDSNQPQHF. The CDR3 DNA sequence: TGTGCCAGCAGTTTATACAGGGACAGCAATCAGCCCCAGCATTTT.

The rearrangement links TRBV5-1 to TRBJ2-2; possible D gene TRBD2, 5 bases. With 1 base removed from V and 6 bases from J, the gap between germline ends came to 13 bases. This CDR3 has 15 residues. The germline gives CDR1 SGHRS, CDR2 YFSETQ. For the CDR3, the DNA is TGCGCCAGCAGCTTGTCCGGGGATGAATCCGGGGAGCTGTTTTTT. It yields the protein CASSLSGDESGELFF.

The chain combines TRBV19 with TRBJ2-5; the D is unclear. V lost 4 bases and J lost 2, with 5 bases in between. The CDR3 length is 12 residues. Germline V gene lookup returns CDR1 LNHDA and CDR2 SQIVND (reference sequence). CDR3 coding DNA: TGTGCCAGTAGTAGCAGGCAAGAGACCCAGTACTTC. It codes for CASSSRQETQYF.

The gene calls are TRBV18 and TRBJ2-3; 8 nucleotides align to TRBD1. Germline loops: CDR1 KGHSH, CDR2 LQKENI. V shed 4 bases, J shed 0 bases, and the junction held 6 bases outside the gene matches. The CDR3 runs 16 residues. CDR3 DNA sequence: TGTGCCAGCTCACAAACGACAGGGGCTAGCACAGATACGCAGTATTTT. It encodes CASSQTTGASTDTQYF.

This sequence joins TRBV11-3 and TRBJ2-2; the match to TRBD1 covers 10 bases. Germline CDR1 and CDR2: SGHNT and YENEEA. The CDR3 consists of 16 residues. V lost 3 bases to trimming and J lost 5 bases; unmatched junction nucleotides: 6. CDR3 loop: CASSLPRTGGTGELFF. CDR3 DNA sequence: TGTGCCAGCAGCTTGCCGCGGACAGGGGGAACCGGGGAGCTGTTTTTT.

The rearrangement uses TRBV12-5 and TRBJ2-3, with D unresolved. Looked up from germline, CDR1 is LGHNT and CDR2 is FRNRAP. The CDR3 has 14 residues. In nucleotides, the CDR3 is TGTGCCAGCCTCAGAATCAAGGAGTCAGATACGCAGTATTTT. This encodes CASLRIKESDTQYF.